The 26 T cell receptor beta chains below come from one sample, sequenced in a study of radiation and T cells in renal cell carcinoma. TCRdb's table, derived via immunoSEQ multiplex PCR, lists solely in-frame clones and lacks some. The sample lists about 10,000 clones, 50% to 60% seen once, with around a tenth in the top ten. Treatment of the sample: treatment-naive control, cytoreductive nephrectomy. The sample consisted of tumor tissue, taken from a patient whose treatment was nephrectomy without radiotherapy. The receptors were gathered from a man aged 35 to 55 with renal cell carcinoma.

The chain is built from TRBV29-1 and TRBJ2-7; the match to TRBD1 covers 7 bases. V lost 5 bases, J lost 9 bases, and 7 bases stayed unmatched. This CDR3 has 11 amino acids. Germline CDR1 is SQVTM and CDR2 is ANQGSEA. The CDR3 nucleotides read TGCAGCGTTACACAGGGGAAGGGGCAGTACTTC. Protein product: CSVTQGKGQYF.

The rearrangement links TRBV10-3 to TRBJ1-1; 7 nucleotides align to TRBD1. V lost 0 bases to trimming and J lost 1 base; unmatched junction nucleotides: 5. The germline CDR1 and CDR2 sequences are ENHRY and SYGVKD. CDR3 size: 16 residues. The DNA of the CDR3 is TGTGCCATCAGTGAGTCGATGGCAGGGGGGAACACTGAAGCTTTCTTT. As protein: CAISESMAGGNTEAFF.

The chain joins TRBV15 to TRBJ2-7, with D possibly being TRBD1 (6 bases). Germline-derived CDR1 and CDR2 are LNHNV and YYDKDF (reference sequence). CDR3 size: 14 residues. Trimming removed 3 bases at V and 5 bases at J, with 14 bases between. CDR3 sequence reads: CATSRVQGLHEQYF. The CDR3 nucleotides are TGTGCCACCAGCAGGGTACAGGGCCTACACGAGCAGTACTTC.

The rearrangement uses TRBV7-9 and TRBJ2-7; TRBD2 matches 14 bases. V shed 3 bases, J shed 0 bases, and the junction held 4 bases outside the gene matches. Germline loops: CDR1 SEHNR, CDR2 FQNEAQ (reference sequence). The CDR3 is 17 residues long. The CDR3 region has the DNA TGTGCCAGCAGCTTGGGACTAGCGGGAGAAGGCTCCTACGAGCAGTACGTC. Amino acids: CASSLGLAGEGSYEQYV.

This clone was seen a handful of times. This chain joins TRBV28 and TRBJ2-3; D call uncertain. Between the trimmed V and J ends, which lost 6 bases and 6 bases, there was a span of 7 bases. Germline V gives CDR1 MDHEN, CDR2 SYDVKM. CDR3 length: 11 residues. The CDR3 reads CASRSRDTQYF. As DNA, the CDR3 is TGTGCCAGCAGGTCGAGGGATACGCAGTATTTT.

The chain is built from TRBV19 and TRBJ2-3; D could derive from TRBD1 or TRBD2 (7 bases each). This CDR3 region has 16 residues. Germline CDR1 reads LNHDA; CDR2 reads SQIVND (reference sequence). Trimming pared 5 bases from V and 4 bases from J, leaving 19 bases between. The DNA of the CDR3 is TGTGCCAGTAGTGTGACAGGGAGGGAGGTGGCAGATACGCAGTATTTT. It encodes CASSVTGREVADTQYF.

V and J are TRBV7-6 and TRBJ2-1, with 7 bases fitting TRBD2. Looked up from germline, CDR1 is SGHVS and CDR2 is FNYEAQ. This CDR3 has 15 residues. Trimming cost V 4 bases and J 10 bases; bases outside gene matches: 13. DNA for the CDR3: TGTGCCAGCAGCTCCTTAGGGCGGGAGCATTTGGAGCAGTTCTTC. Protein product: CASSSLGREHLEQFF. Combining the CDR3 with reference TRBV7-6 and TRBJ2-1 gives the whole variable domain GAGVSQSPRYKVTKRGQDVALRCDPISGHVSLYWYRQALGQGPEFLTYFNYEAQQDKSGLPNDRFSAERPEGSISTLTIQRTEQRDSAMYRCASSSLGREHLEQFFGPGTRLTVL.

The rearrangement links TRBV6-6 to TRBJ2-7; 14 bases are shared with TRBD2. The CDR3 extends over 15 amino acids. CDR1 is MNHNY and CDR2 is SVGAGI in the germline V gene (reference sequence). V lost 5 bases, J lost 3 bases, and 3 bases stayed unmatched. The CDR3 protein is CASSKTSGRDYEQYF. The CDR3 DNA reads TGTGCCAGCAGTAAGACTAGCGGGAGGGACTACGAGCAGTACTTC.

The rearrangement links TRBV19 to TRBJ1-1; D not resolved. This CDR3 is 16 amino acids long. Germline-derived CDR1 and CDR2 are LNHDA and SQIVND (reference sequence). The V end was cut by 7 bases, the J end by 0 bases, with 18 bases between. Here the CDR3 DNA reads TGTGCCAGTACTGCGGGGTGGGGTTTTGTGAACACTGAAGCTTTCTTT. Its translation is CASTAGWGFVNTEAFF.

The V gene is TRBV30, the J gene TRBJ1-1; D remains unclear. This CDR3 is built from 14 residues. Germline lookup yields CDR1 GTSNPN and CDR2 SVGIG (reference sequence). V was pared by 0 bases and J by 5 bases, with 13 bases between. Here the CDR3 reads CAWSVLPIVTEAFF. The CDR3 DNA follows: TGTGCCTGGAGTGTACTTCCGATAGTTACTGAAGCTTTCTTT.

The chain is built from TRBV12-2 and TRBJ2-1; the listed D gene, TRBD2, was not tested against the DNA. TRBV12-2 is given as a pseudogene. The CDR3 totals 16 residues. The CDR3: CASPPHPGLVLDEQFF. The DNA of the CDR3 is TGTGCAAGTCCCCCTCACCCGGGACTAGTTCTGGATGAGCAGTTCTTC.

This clone is medium-sized (0.01 to 0.1%) in the sample. The chain recombines TRBV10-2 with TRBJ2-7; possible D gene TRBD1, 5 bases. The germline V gene encodes CDR1 WSHSY and CDR2 SAAADI. Trimming cost V 6 bases and J 3 bases, with 12 bases left between them. The CDR3 is 13 amino acids. The CDR3 bases are TGCGCCAGCAGGAGTCAGGGCGGCTACGAGCAGTACGTC. This translates into CASRSQGGYEQYV.

V is TRBV6-5 and J is TRBJ2-2; D unresolved. V lost 2 bases, J lost 6 bases, and 10 bases lay in between. Germline V gene sequence: CDR1 MNHEY, CDR2 SVGAGI. The CDR3 covers 14 residues. The CDR3 DNA is TGTGCCAGCAGTTACGACTCCCCTCCCGGGGAGCTGTTTTTT. Its translation is CASSYDSPPGELFF.

The V gene is TRBV9, the J gene TRBJ1-6; 7 nucleotides align to TRBD1. This CDR3 is 15 amino acids long. Unmatched junction bases numbered 3, after V lost 0 bases and J lost 6 bases. The germline V gene has CDR1 SGDLS and CDR2 YYNGEE. The CDR3 is CASSVGGQLNSPLHF. As DNA, the CDR3 is TGTGCCAGCAGCGTAGGGGGACAGCTTAATTCACCCCTCCACTTT.

The chain carries TRBV7-2 and TRBJ2-3; maybe TRBD2 (5 bases). Per the germline V gene, CDR1 is SGHTA and CDR2 is FQGNSA. This CDR3 has 13 amino acids. Trimming pared 3 bases from V and 6 bases from J, leaving 10 bases between. The CDR3 DNA reads TGTGCCAGCAGCTTGAGGGCGGAGGATACGCAGTATTTT. It specifies CASSLRAEDTQYF.

The V and J genes are TRBV29-1 and TRBJ1-6; D not certain. The V gene lost 0 bases and the J gene lost 10 bases, with 10 bases spanning the gap. In germline, CDR1 is SQVTM, CDR2 ANQGSEA. The CDR3 is made up of 13 amino acids. DNA of the CDR3: TGCAGCGTTGAAGATTCCCTGGGATCACCCCTCCACTTT. As protein: CSVEDSLGSPLHF.

The chain joins TRBV27 to TRBJ1-2; no clear D gene. This CDR3 is 14 amino acids long. V dropped 5 bases and J dropped 4 bases, with 14 bases sitting between them. Germline assignment: CDR1 MNHEY and CDR2 SMNVEV (reference sequence). CDR3 in amino acids: CASSPSIGPYGYTF. The DNA for the CDR3 is TGTGCCAGCAGTCCCAGTATTGGGCCCTATGGCTACACCTTC.

This sequence joins TRBV5-1 and TRBJ2-7; 10 bases are shared with TRBD2. CDR3 length: 15 residues. Per the germline V gene, CDR1 is SGHRS and CDR2 is YFSETQ. The ends lost 4 bases at V and 5 bases at J; junction bases unmatched: 9. Written as DNA, the CDR3 is TGCGCCAGCAGCGTAGAGAGCGGGAGGGCCCACGAGCAGTACTTC. Translation: CASSVESGRAHEQYF.

V usage is TRBV15 and J usage is TRBJ2-1; 10 bases match TRBD1. V shed 8 bases and J 3 bases; nucleotides not matched to a gene: 7. This CDR3 region has 15 residues. Germline-derived CDR1 and CDR2 are LNHNV and YYDKDF (reference sequence). The CDR3 bases are TGTGCCACCGCCAGAGGACAGGGGGACTACAATGAGCAGTTCTTC. Protein sequence: CATARGQGDYNEQFF.

This clone was counted once. The V call is TRBV9, the J call TRBJ2-1; D is tentatively TRBD1 or TRBD2 (5 bases each). Trimming stripped 3 bases from V and 0 bases from J, with 19 bases between. Germline values: CDR1 SGDLS, CDR2 YYNGEE. The CDR3 is 18 residues long. CDR3 sequence (DNA): TGTGCCAGCAGCGGAGGGGTAGAGGGCGGGCTCTCCTACAATGAGCAGTTCTTC. Residues: CASSGGVEGGLSYNEQFF.

V is TRBV2 and J is TRBJ2-4; D gene unclear. Trimming took off 3 bases at V and 10 bases at J, with 13 bases between the two ends. CDR3 length equals 13 residues. Looked up from germline, CDR1 is SNHLY and CDR2 is FYNNEI. CDR3 loop: CASSDRLDRIQYF. The CDR3 DNA reads as TGTGCCAGCAGTGATCGGCTAGATAGGATTCAGTACTTC.

This clone was counted once. This chain uses TRBV7-9 with TRBJ2-1, with TRBD2 matching over 12 bases. The germline gives CDR1 SEHNR, CDR2 FQNEAQ (reference sequence). V lost 5 bases and J lost 7; bases outside the gene matches: 6. This CDR3 contains 15 residues. The CDR3 here is CASSPTSGGRNEQFF. The DNA for the CDR3 is TGTGCCAGCAGCCCAACTAGCGGGGGGCGGAATGAGCAGTTCTTC.

There are a few counts of this clone. The chain has TRBV15 and TRBJ1-1, with unresolved D. Germline assignment: CDR1 LNHNV and CDR2 YYDKDF (reference sequence). This CDR3 region has 15 residues. The ends were cut back, 1 base at V and 1 base at J, with 10 bases in the middle. The CDR3 DNA reads as TGTGCCACCAGCAGAGTAAAGTTAGGGAACACTGAAGCTTTCTTT. It codes for CATSRVKLGNTEAFF.

Comments on this clone: The junction departs from germline at one end; a sequencing error may be responsible. The chain is built from TRBV2 and TRBJ1-2; 10 bases agree with TRBD1. This CDR3 comprises 16 residues. CDR1 and CDR2 (germline): SNHLY, FYNNEI. This CDR3 is CASGDLPGQGNFGYTF. DNA of the CDR3: TGTGCCAGCGGAGATTTGCCGGGACAGGGGAACTTTGGCTACACCTTC.

The chain uses TRBV7-9 and TRBJ2-7; TRBD2 agrees at 8 bases. There are 16 residues in the CDR3. V was clipped by 0 bases and J by 5 bases; unmatched bases: 9. In germline, CDR1 is SEHNR, CDR2 FQNEAQ (reference sequence). In DNA form, the CDR3 reads TGTGCCAGCAGCTTAGCTTTGACTAGCGTAGAGGACGAGCAGTACTTC. This encodes CASSLALTSVEDEQYF.

This sequence joins TRBV2 and TRBJ1-5; no definite D call. CDR1 is SNHLY and CDR2 is FYNNEI in the germline V gene. The V gene lost 1 base and the J gene lost 0 bases, with 7 bases spanning the gap. This CDR3 contains 15 residues. The CDR3: CASSEGTYSNQPQHF. The CDR3 bases are TGTGCCAGCAGTGAAGGGACTTATAGCAATCAGCCCCAGCATTTT.